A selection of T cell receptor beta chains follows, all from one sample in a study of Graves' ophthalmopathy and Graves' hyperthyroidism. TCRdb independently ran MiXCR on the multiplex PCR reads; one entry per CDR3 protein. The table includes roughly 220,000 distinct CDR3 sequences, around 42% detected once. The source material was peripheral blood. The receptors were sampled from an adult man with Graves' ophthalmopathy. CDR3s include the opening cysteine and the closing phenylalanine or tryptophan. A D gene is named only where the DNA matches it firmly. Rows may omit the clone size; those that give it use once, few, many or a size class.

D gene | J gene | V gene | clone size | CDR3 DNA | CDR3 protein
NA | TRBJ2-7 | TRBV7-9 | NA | TGTGCCAGCAGCTTCCAGGGTAAATCCTCCTACGAGCAGTACTTC | CASSFQGKSSYEQYF
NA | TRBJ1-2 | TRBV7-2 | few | TGTGCCAGCAGCTTTAGCATTCAAGGACACTATGGCTACACCTTC | CASSFSIQGHYGYTF
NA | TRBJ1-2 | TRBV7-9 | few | TGTGCCAGCCTTGGGGACAATTCTAACTATGGCTACACCTTC | CASLGDNSNYGYTF
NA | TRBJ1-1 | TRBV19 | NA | TGTGCCAGTAGTATAGCAGGGTTCACTGAAGCTTTCTTT | CASSIAGFTEAFF
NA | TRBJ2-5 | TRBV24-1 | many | TGTGCCACCAGTGGATCACGGACCAGGGTTGAAGAGACCCAGTACTTC | CATSGSRTRVEETQYF
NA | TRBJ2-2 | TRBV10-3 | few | TGTGCCATCAGGGGGAACGCCGGGGAGCTGTTTTTT | CAIRGNAGELFF
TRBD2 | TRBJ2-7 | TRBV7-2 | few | TGTGCCAGCAGCTACCAACTAGCGGGGGGGAGGGAGCAGTACTTC | CASSYQLAGGREQYF
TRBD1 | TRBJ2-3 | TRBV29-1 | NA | TGCAGTCTCGAGGGGGCTGGTACGCAGTATTTT | CSLEGAGTQYF
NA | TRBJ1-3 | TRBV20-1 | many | TGCAGTGCTAGAGATCGTCGGGACGACAGCGCTGGAAACACCATATATTTT | CSARDRRDDSAGNTIYF
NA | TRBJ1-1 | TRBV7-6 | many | TGTGCCAGCAGCTTTATGGCAGGGTCGGCTGAAGCTTTCTTT | CASSFMAGSAEAFF
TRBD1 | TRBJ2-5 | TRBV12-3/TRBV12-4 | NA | TGTGCCAGCAGCCCAGGGCGAACAGGGGGCGTGGAGACCCAGTACTTC | CASSPGRTGGVETQYF
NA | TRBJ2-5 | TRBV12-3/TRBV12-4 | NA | TGTGCCAGCAGCTTCTGGCTCAATCGAGGGGAACAAGAGACCCAGTACTTC | CASSFWLNRGEQETQYF
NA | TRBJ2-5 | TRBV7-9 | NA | TGTGCCAGCACCACCACTAGGGCAGGGGTGAGGGAGACCCAGTACTTC | CASTTTRAGVRETQYF
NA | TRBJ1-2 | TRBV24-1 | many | TGTGCCACCAGTGACCCCGGGACCAGGGGCTATGGCTACACCTTC | CATSDPGTRGYGYTF
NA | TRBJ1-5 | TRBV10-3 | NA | TGTGCCATCAGTGAGTCCTCGGCACTACATCAGCCCCAGCATTTT | CAISESSALHQPQHF
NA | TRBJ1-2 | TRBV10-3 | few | TGTGCCATCAGTGAGTCAGGCAGTTATGGCTACACCTTC | CAISESGSYGYTF
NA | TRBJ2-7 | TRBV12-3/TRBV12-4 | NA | TGTGCCAGCAGTTTAGGCCAGGTAACAAACGAGCAGTACTTC | CASSLGQVTNEQYF
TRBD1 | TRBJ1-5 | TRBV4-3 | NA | TGCGCCAGCAGCCAAATGGATCAGGGGGGCAATCAGCCCCAGCATTTT | CASSQMDQGGNQPQHF
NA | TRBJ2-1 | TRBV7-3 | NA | TGTGCCAGCAGCCCAGACTTAGGCTATGAGCAGTTCTTC | CASSPDLGYEQFF
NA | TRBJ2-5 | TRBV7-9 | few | TGTGCCAGCAGCTTAGGGGCAGCACAAGAGACCCAGTACTTC | CASSLGAAQETQYF
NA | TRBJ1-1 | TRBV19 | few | TGTGCCAGTACTCAGGGTCTTTGGGGGAACACTGAAGCTTTCTTT | CASTQGLWGNTEAFF
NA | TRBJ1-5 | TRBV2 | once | TGTGCCAGGGGTGGCAATCAGCCCCAGCATTTT | CARGGNQPQHF
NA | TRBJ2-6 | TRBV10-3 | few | TGTGCCATCAGTGAGGCAGGACAGACCTTCTCTGGGGCCAACGTCCTGACTTTC | CAISEAGQTFSGANVLTF
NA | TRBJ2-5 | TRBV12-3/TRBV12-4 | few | TGTGCCTCCCAATCACAGGGTTCGGAGACCCAGTACTTC | CASQSQGSETQYF
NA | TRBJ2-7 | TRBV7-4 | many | TGTGCCAGCAGCTTAGTCCGGGGGGCCCTCTACGAGCAGTACTTC | CASSLVRGALYEQYF
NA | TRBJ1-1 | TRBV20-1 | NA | TGCAGTGCTACCGGGGGGGCGATAAATGAAGCTTTCTTT | CSATGGAINEAFF
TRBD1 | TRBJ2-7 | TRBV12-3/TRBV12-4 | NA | TGTGCCAGCAGCTACACAGGGGACGAGCAGTACTTC | CASSYTGDEQYF
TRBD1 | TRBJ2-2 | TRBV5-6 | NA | TGTGCCAGCAGCGGGGACAGGGGTTCCGGGGAGCTGTTTTTT | CASSGDRGSGELFF
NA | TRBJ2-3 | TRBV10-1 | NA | TGCGCCAGCAGTGACTCGAAAACTCGCACAGATACGCAGTATTTT | CASSDSKTRTDTQYF